The TCR beta chain under discussion was sequenced for a study of response to subunit inactivated influenza vaccine. The CDR3 covers 19 residues. The V gene's germline CDR1 is MNHEY and CDR2 SVGAGI. V shed 0 bases, J shed 7 bases, and the junction held 14 bases outside the gene matches. TCRdb passed the RT-PCR reads through MiXCR, listing each CDR3 protein once. The sample lists about 570,000 distinct CDR3 sequences; roughly 10% were seen once. This sequence originates from a man aged 50-59 years who received an inactivated influenza vaccine. The V and J genes are TRBV6-5 and TRBJ2-1, with 11 bases aligning to TRBD2. The sequencing used PBMCs from blood, collected on the day of vaccination. CDR3 coding DNA: TGTGCCAGCAGTTACTCGTCTATAGCGGGAGGGGGGATAGGTAATGAGCAGTTCTTC. This codes for CASSYSSIAGGGIGNEQFF.